This T cell receptor beta chain was observed in a study of identical twins. Notes on the study in general: Twin sharing of out-of-frame TCR alpha was underestimated by models in monozygotic pairs.

TCRdb analysed the 5' RACE reads with MiXCR anew, one entry per CDR3 protein. The sample records about 530,000 distinct CDR3 sequences, around 24% being singletons. About this clonotype: Its target is not known.

The CDR3 runs 16 residues. Per germline, CDR1 MDHEN and CDR2 SYDVKM. Germline trimming cut 7 bases from V and 3 bases from J; bases unmatched to any gene: 9. The sample was also linked to a second study, of yellow fever vaccine responses in identical twins.

The V gene is TRBV28, the J gene TRBJ2-2, with 9 bases matching TRBD1. The receptor comes from a woman between 18 and 29 years old in good health. The source material was CD4+ T cells sorted from blood. CDR3 DNA sequence: TGTGCCAGCAAAACAGGGGGCGCAAGGGACACCGGGGAGCTGTTTTTT. Translation: CASKTGGARDTGELFF.